The 20 T cell receptor beta chains listed next were all sequenced from one sample in a study of identical twins. MiXCR, run by TCRdb on the 5' RACE reads, gives a single entry per CDR3 protein. The data contain 700,000 to 950,000 distinct CDR3 sequences, roughly an eighth of them seen just once; the ten biggest clones take up around 1.6%. These same records also appear under a second study, on yellow fever vaccine responses in identical twins.

The sample comprised PBMCs. These receptors all stem from a woman aged 18-35 years in good health.

V usage is TRBV7-8 and J usage is TRBJ2-1, with a possible D match to TRBD1 (5 bases). Germline-derived CDR1 and CDR2 are SGHVS and FQNEAQ. The CDR3 consists of 17 residues. Trimming took 2 bases from V and 6 from J, leaving 20 bases between them. The CDR3 loop reads CASSLWNTEDMINEQFF. The CDR3 coding sequence is TGTGCCAGCAGCTTATGGAATACCGAGGACATGATCAATGAGCAGTTCTTC.

This clonotype was recorded a few times. The chain combines TRBV15 with TRBJ1-2, with no clear D. The V end was cut by 5 bases, the J end by 2 bases, with 9 bases between. Germline V gives CDR1 LNHNV, CDR2 YYDKDF (reference sequence). The CDR3 loop spans 13 amino acids. This chain's CDR3 is CATSPAGNYGYTF. CDR3 bases: TGTGCCACCAGCCCCGCCGGGAACTATGGCTACACCTTC. Drawing the rest from reference TRBV15 and TRBJ1-2, the complete variable domain is DAMVIQNPRYQVTQFGKPVTLSCSQTLNHNVMYWYQQKSSQAPKLLFHYYDKDFNNEADTPDNFQSRRPNTSFCFLDIRSPGLGDTAMYLCATSPAGNYGYTFGSGTRLTVV.

This clonotype was recorded a few times. The chain is built from TRBV24-1 and TRBJ2-5; 8 bases agree with TRBD2. The germline V gene has CDR1 KGHDR and CDR2 SFDVKD. V trimming: 1 base; J trimming: 4 bases; junction bases outside the gene matches: 7. CDR3 length equals 16 residues. In DNA form, the CDR3 reads TGTGCCACCAGTGATTTATTGACGGGAGGGGGAGAGACCCAGTACTTC. Translated, it gives CATSDLLTGGGETQYF.

This clonotype turned up a few times. The rearrangement joins TRBV5-1 to TRBJ2-7; TRBD1 matches 12 bases. The CDR3 is 17 amino acids. Trimming removed 4 bases from V and 5 bases from J; junction bases left unmatched: 13. The germline gives CDR1 SGHRS, CDR2 YFSETQ. CDR3 nucleotide sequence: TGCGCCAGCAGCACACTCCAAACCGGGACAGGGGGCCACGAGCAGTACTTC. Amino acids: CASSTLQTGTGGHEQYF. The whole variable domain, remainder taken from reference TRBV5-1 and TRBJ2-7, is KAGVTQTPRYLIKTRGQQVTLSCSPISGHRSVSWYQQTPGQGLQFLFEYFSETQRNKGNFPGRFSGRQFSNSRSEMNVSTLELGDSALYLCASSTLQTGTGGHEQYFGPGTRLTVT.

This clonotype appeared a few times. This chain links TRBV20-1 with TRBJ2-6; TRBD2 might be the D (5 bases). CDR1 and CDR2 (germline): DFQATT, SNEGSKA (reference sequence). V was trimmed by 3 bases and J by 0 bases, leaving 9 bases between them. This CDR3 comprises 15 residues. CDR3 amino acids: CSARDSGSGANVLTF. For the CDR3, the DNA is TGCAGTGCTAGGGACTCTGGCTCTGGGGCCAACGTCCTGACTTTC.

Many counts were recorded for this clonotype. The gene calls are TRBV28 and TRBJ2-1; perhaps TRBD2 as D (5 bases). The germline CDR1 and CDR2 sequences are MDHEN and SYDVKM. The CDR3 extends over 16 amino acids. V was shortened by 7 bases and J by 0 bases, with 16 bases between the two germline ends. CDR3 sequence: CASTPSEGNSYNEQFF. The CDR3 DNA reads TGTGCCAGCACCCCATCAGAGGGCAACTCCTACAATGAGCAGTTCTTC.

This chain joins TRBV5-1 and TRBJ2-1; D perhaps matches TRBD2 (7 bases). The CDR3 length is 15 residues. V lost 1 base and J 3 bases, leaving 11 bases between the germline ends. Germline loops: CDR1 SGHRS, CDR2 YFSETQ. CDR3 in amino acids: CASSLPGGLYNEQFF. The CDR3 coding sequence is TGCGCCAGCAGCTTGCCCGGGGGGCTCTACAATGAGCAGTTCTTC.

V gene TRBV12-3 or TRBV12-4 combines with J gene TRBJ2-1, with 11 nucleotides matching TRBD2. There are 19 residues in the CDR3. The V segment lost 7 bases and the J segment 2 bases; nucleotides outside the gene matches: 16. The CDR3 reads CASNLLLAGGLVPYNEQFF. CDR3 nucleotide sequence: TGTGCCAGCAACCTCCTTCTAGCGGGAGGCCTGGTACCCTACAATGAGCAGTTCTTC.

The rearrangement joins TRBV29-1 to TRBJ2-1; D could derive from TRBD1 or TRBD2 (5 bases each). The CDR3 extends over 14 amino acids. V gave up 2 bases and J gave up 2 bases, with 10 bases separating them. CDR1 is SQVTM, CDR2 ANQGSEA, per germline. The CDR3 protein is CSVEWDVPYNEQFF. Written as DNA, the CDR3 is TGCAGCGTTGAATGGGACGTCCCCTACAATGAGCAGTTCTTC.

This clonotype turned up a few times. The chain joins TRBV28 to TRBJ1-4, with TRBD1 matching 12 bases. CDR3 length equals 16 residues. V trimming: 5 bases; J trimming: 10 bases; junction bases outside the gene matches: 11. CDR1 and CDR2 from the germline V gene are MDHEN and SYDVKM. The CDR3 sequence is CASSTTGTGGRRKLFF. For the CDR3, the DNA is TGTGCCAGCAGTACAACCGGGACAGGGGGCAGGAGAAAACTGTTTTTT.

The rearrangement joins TRBV6-1 to TRBJ2-1, with D unresolved. The CDR3 runs 16 residues. V was cut by 4 bases and J by 4 bases, with 17 bases left in between. CDR1 MNHNS and CDR2 SASEGT come from the germline V gene. DNA of the CDR3: TGTGCCAGCAGTGCCCATCGATTGTCGGAATACAATGAGCAGTTCTTC. It translates to CASSAHRLSEYNEQFF.

The chain recombines TRBV3-1 with TRBJ2-5, with 9 positions matching TRBD2. Germline lookup yields CDR1 LGHDT and CDR2 YNNKEL (reference sequence). The ends lost 3 bases at V and 10 bases at J; junction bases unmatched: 18. The CDR3 consists of 17 residues. CDR3 protein: CASSHLTSGGTFRNQYF. CDR3 bases: TGTGCCAGCAGCCACTTGACAAGCGGGGGGACCTTTAGGAACCAGTACTTC.

In its sample, this clonotype was seen a few times. The J gene is TRBJ2-7, the V gene TRBV3-1; the match to TRBD2 covers 15 bases. V shed 4 bases, J shed 2 bases, and the junction held 9 bases outside the gene matches. This CDR3 is built from 18 residues. The germline gives CDR1 LGHDT, CDR2 YNNKEL (reference sequence). CDR3 protein: CASSRGLAGGPIAYEQYF. In nucleotides, the CDR3 is TGTGCCAGCAGCCGAGGACTAGCGGGAGGGCCAATCGCCTACGAGCAGTACTTC.

This chain connects TRBV27 to TRBJ2-1; 9 positions match TRBD2. The CDR3 consists of 15 residues. In germline, CDR1 is MNHEY, CDR2 SMNVEV (reference sequence). V lost 4 bases and J lost 8; bases outside the gene matches: 9. The CDR3, as DNA: TGTGCCAGCAGTTATCTGGGACTAGCCAGGGATGAGCAGTTCTTC. It translates to CASSYLGLARDEQFF.

This chain connects TRBV29-1 to TRBJ2-1; 9 bases agree with TRBD1. The junction had 7 bases not matched to a gene; V was cut back by 7 bases and J by 12 bases. Germline lookup yields CDR1 SQVTM and CDR2 ANQGSEA. The CDR3 runs 11 residues. CDR3 amino acids: CSGLTGGVQFF. CDR3 sequence (DNA): TGCAGCGGCCTAACAGGGGGCGTGCAGTTCTTC.

This rearrangement joins TRBV7-6 to TRBJ2-1, with 8 bases lining up with TRBD2. There are 16 residues in the CDR3. The germline gives CDR1 SGHVS, CDR2 FNYEAQ. The ends lost 5 bases at V and 5 bases at J; junction bases unmatched: 11. CDR3 nucleotide sequence: TGTGCCAGCAGCGCCGGGGGACTAGGGGATGACAATGAGCAGTTCTTC. It translates to CASSAGGLGDDNEQFF.

Of note for this clonotype: A read error may account for a junction end that differs from germline. This chain links TRBV6-1 with TRBJ1-5, with D tentatively TRBD1 (5 bases). The length of the CDR3 is 13 residues. Germline CDR1 MNHNS, CDR2 SASEGT. In DNA, the CDR3 is TGTGCCAGCAGTGAACACAGGTATCAGCCCCATCATTTT. Translated, it gives CASSEHRYQPHHF.

This clonotype has more than one count but fewer than ten. The V and J genes are TRBV11-2 and TRBJ2-3, with 8 bases fitting TRBD2. The CDR3 runs to 18 residues. J gave up 3 bases and V 3 bases, and 14 bases lay outside the gene matches. Germline CDR1 SGHAT, CDR2 FQNNGV. CDR3 residues: CASSFPPAGGGRTDTQYF. Here the CDR3 DNA reads TGTGCCAGCAGCTTCCCCCCAGCCGGGGGGGGTCGAACAGATACGCAGTATTTT.

The genes are TRBV29-1 and TRBJ2-3, with D perhaps matching TRBD1 or TRBD2 (6 bases each). CDR1 is SQVTM, CDR2 ANQGSEA, per germline. This CDR3 has 14 residues. V lost 4 bases, J lost 4 bases, and 15 bases lay in between. CDR3: CSVGERGGSDTQYF. DNA of the CDR3: TGCAGCGTTGGTGAGCGAGGGGGGTCAGATACGCAGTATTTT.

This rearrangement joins TRBV10-1 to TRBJ2-7, with TRBD2 matching over 13 bases. V was pared by 6 bases and J by 4 bases, with 6 bases of the junction left unmatched. The CDR3 covers 15 residues. CDR1 is WNHNN, CDR2 SYGVQD, per germline (reference sequence). The CDR3 DNA is TGCGCCAGCAGCACCGGGACTAGCGGGACGTACGAGCAGTACTTC. Protein product: CASSTGTSGTYEQYF.